This T cell receptor beta chain was observed in a study of T cells in Graves' hyperthyroidism and ophthalmopathy. CDR1 is SNHLY and CDR2 is FYNNEI in the germline V gene. There are 17 residues in the CDR3. V was trimmed by 4 bases and J by 8 bases, leaving 25 bases between them. RNA transcripts gave rise to amplified TCR beta CDR3 regions. Initially, a first-round RT-PCR of the TCR CDR3 employed the HTBI primer set. One entry per CDR3 protein, called by TCRdb with MiXCR from the multiplex PCR reads. The sample includes 450,000 to 600,000 distinct CDR3 sequences, just under 20% of them seen just once. What was sequenced was blood. The rearrangement joins TRBV2 to TRBJ2-3, with D maybe TRBD2 (6 bases). The TCR comes from a man aged 40-49 years with Graves' ophthalmopathy. This chain's CDR3 is CASSGPLVAEPPGTQYF. CDR3 bases: TGTGCCAGCAGTGGACCACTAGTAGCGGAGCCCCCGGGTACGCAGTATTTT. The full variable domain, rest sourced from reference TRBV2 and TRBJ2-3, is EPEVTQTPSHQVTQMGQEVILRCVPISNHLYFYWYRQILGQKVEFLVSFYNNEISEKSEIFDDQFSVERPDGSNFTLKIRSTKLEDSAMYFCASSGPLVAEPPGTQYFGPGTRLTVL.